This TCR beta chain stems from a study of post-analysis software for immune sequencing data. Notes on the study in general: Comparison with controls showed significantly lower normalized Chao1 diversity in multiple sclerosis patients. The F measure placed samples prepared in the same batch into strongly shared clusters. In patients, TRBV5-6, TRBV5-1 and TRBV20-1 belonged to several TRBV segments found more frequently than in controls.

Unique molecular identifiers were built into the TCR beta cDNA libraries. TCRdb re-called the PCR reads with MiXCR, one entry per CDR3 protein. Among 150,000 to 200,000 distinct CDR3 sequences, roughly 30% were seen once, and the ten largest hold approximately 1.4%. Trimming removed 5 bases at V and 3 bases at J, with 18 bases between. The CDR3 loop spans 16 amino acids. Germline CDR1 is SGHKS and CDR2 is YYEKEE (reference sequence). Notes on this clonotype: What it recognizes is unknown. One base away lies a much larger clone, so this may be a sequencing read error.

The receptor was derived from a girl aged 10-17 years with multiple sclerosis. The sequenced sample consisted of blood. V and J are TRBV5-5 and TRBJ1-5; possibly TRBD1 for D (5 bases). CDR3 amino acids: CASSLLWGYDNQPQHF. As DNA, the CDR3 is TGTGCCAGCAGTCTATTATGGGGCTATGACAATCAGCCCCAGCATTTT.